One and the same sample provided the 20 T cell receptor beta chains below, sequenced in a study of T and B cells in COVID-19 patients. Multiplex PCR with BIOMED2 TRB-A/B primer pools amplified TRB rearrangements. TCRdb fed the multiplex PCR reads into MiXCR, producing one record per CDR3 protein. The data show 20,000 or so distinct CDR3 sequences, over 30% seen once. Each TRB amplification used roughly 250-550 ng of genomic DNA from blood. Sequencing used blood. The receptors derive from a human donor with active COVID-19.

This sequence joins TRBV18 and TRBJ2-3; perhaps TRBD1 as D (5 bases). The CDR3 is 13 amino acids. Trimming cost V 3 bases and J 4 bases, with 8 bases left between them. In germline, CDR1 is KGHSH, CDR2 LQKENI. Here the CDR3 reads CASSPQGSDTQYF. CDR3 coding DNA: TGTGCCAGCTCACCCCAGGGTTCAGATACGCAGTATTTT.

This clonotype has just a few counts. This chain connects TRBV19 to TRBJ1-1, with D possibly TRBD1 on 5 matching bases. In germline, CDR1 is LNHDA, CDR2 SQIVND (reference sequence). Trimming removed 5 bases at V and 1 base at J, with 17 bases between. There are 16 residues in the CDR3. The DNA of the CDR3 is TGTGCCAGTAGTCCAAGCTCCGACAGCTGGAACACTGAAGCTTTCTTT. Translation gives CASSPSSDSWNTEAFF.

This clonotype appeared a few times. V and J are TRBV5-1 and TRBJ2-2, with 10 bases matching TRBD1. After removal of 4 bases from V and 5 bases from J, the junction contained 5 bases not matched to a gene. The germline V gene encodes CDR1 SGHRS and CDR2 YFSETQ. There are 15 residues in the CDR3. This CDR3 is CASSDGTGVTGELFF. CDR3 nucleotides: TGCGCCAGCAGCGACGGGACAGGGGTTACCGGGGAGCTGTTTTTT.

This clonotype was detected only a few times. This rearrangement joins TRBV14 to TRBJ2-3, with TRBD2 identical over 7 bases. Per the germline V gene, CDR1 is SGHDN and CDR2 is FVKESK. V shed 1 base, J shed 11 bases, and the junction held 0 bases outside the gene matches. The CDR3 is made up of 11 amino acids. CDR3 residues: CASSQGTRQYF. The DNA of the CDR3 is TGTGCCAGCAGCCAAGGGACTAGGCAGTATTTT.

This clonotype was seen only a few times. V gene TRBV6-5 combines with J gene TRBJ2-7; D may be TRBD1 or TRBD2 (5 bases each). The CDR3 covers 16 residues. Trimming left V 0 bases short and J 0 bases short, with 12 bases between. Germline V CDR1 and CDR2: MNHEY, SVGAGI. The CDR3 DNA is TGTGCCAGCAGTTACTCCAGGGCAGGGAGCTCCTACGAGCAGTACGTC. It codes for CASSYSRAGSSYEQYV.

The V and J genes are TRBV20-1 and TRBJ1-2; D is perhaps TRBD1 (5 bases). CDR1 DFQATT and CDR2 SNEGSKA come from the germline V gene (reference sequence). The CDR3 is 13 amino acids. V gave up 2 bases and J gave up 2 bases, with 9 bases separating them. The CDR3 DNA is TGCAGTGCTAGAAACAGGCAGAACTATGGCTACACCTTC. It yields the protein CSARNRQNYGYTF.

This clonotype was found a few times. The chain uses TRBV6-1 and TRBJ2-7; the D call may be TRBD1 or TRBD2 (5 bases each). This CDR3 is built from 14 residues. Germline V gene lookup returns CDR1 MNHNS and CDR2 SASEGT. Deletions cut 4 bases from V and 3 bases from J, with 13 bases between. The CDR3 region is CASSGRDGYYEQYF. In nucleotides, the CDR3 is TGTGCCAGCAGTGGCCGGGACGGTTACTACGAGCAGTACTTC.

The rearrangement uses TRBV5-6 and TRBJ1-2, with D possibly matching TRBD1 (6 bases). Germline CDR1 is SGHDT and CDR2 is YYEEEE. Between the trimmed V and J ends, which lost 2 bases and 8 bases, there was a span of 19 bases. There are 15 residues in the CDR3. The CDR3 DNA reads TGTGCCAGCAGCTTCTGGCAGGGGACTATTTTGGGCTACACCTTC. Translating it yields CASSFWQGTILGYTF.

Only a few counts were recorded for this clonotype. The J gene is TRBJ2-5, the V gene TRBV7-6, with 12 nucleotides matching TRBD2. CDR3 size: 18 residues. CDR1 and CDR2 from the germline V gene are SGHVS and FNYEAQ. Unmatched junction bases numbered 8, after V lost 1 base and J lost 2 bases. This CDR3 is CASSLEASGGGFQETQYF. CDR3 bases: TGTGCCAGCAGCTTAGAGGCTAGCGGGGGGGGCTTTCAAGAGACCCAGTACTTC.

CDR3 sequence reads: CASSLVRGIPYNEQFF. The CDR3 DNA reads as TGTGCCAGCAGCTTAGTCCGGGGCATCCCTTACAATGAGCAGTTCTTC. The chain uses TRBV7-2 and TRBJ2-1; D might be TRBD1 or TRBD2, each matching 5 bases. With 1 base removed from V and 4 bases from J, the gap between germline ends came to 14 bases. This CDR3 is 16 amino acids long. CDR1 SGHTA and CDR2 FQGNSA come from the germline V gene.

The chain couples TRBV6-2 or TRBV6-3 to TRBJ2-7; either TRBD1 or TRBD2 may fit D (5 bases each). Trimming took 0 bases from V and 7 from J, leaving 16 bases between them. The germline V gene encodes CDR1 MNHEY and CDR2 SVGEGT. This CDR3 comprises 15 residues. The CDR3 DNA is TGTGCCAGCAGTTACTCGGGGACGGGCCCTACGGAGCAGTACGTC. This gives the protein CASSYSGTGPTEQYV.

The CDR3 here is CASWTGGAQPQHF. Written as DNA, the CDR3 is TGTGCCAGCTGGACAGGGGGGGCTCAGCCCCAGCATTTT. The V call is TRBV6-2 or TRBV6-3, the J call TRBJ1-5, with 10 bases matching TRBD1. The ends lost 8 bases at V and 6 bases at J; junction bases unmatched: 4. This CDR3 comprises 13 residues. The V gene's germline CDR1 is MNHEY and CDR2 SVGEGT.

Only a few counts were recorded for this clonotype. The chain is built from TRBV5-6 and TRBJ2-5; a possible D gene is TRBD2 (5 bases). The CDR3 is 15 residues long. The V end lost 4 bases, the J end lost 7 bases, and 20 bases lay between the germline ends. Germline V CDR1 and CDR2: SGHDT, YYEEEE. CDR3 amino acids: CASSREGLSPRTQYF. The CDR3 bases are TGTGCCAGCAGCCGGGAAGGACTGAGCCCACGGACCCAGTACTTC.

This chain connects TRBV20-1 to TRBJ2-2, with 9 bases lining up with TRBD1. CDR1 is DFQATT and CDR2 is SNEGSKA in the germline V gene (reference sequence). This CDR3 region has 17 residues. V trimming: 3 bases; J trimming: 5 bases; junction bases outside the gene matches: 13. CDR3 region: CSASSTGGAGHTGELFF. Here the CDR3 DNA reads TGCAGTGCTAGCAGTACAGGGGGCGCGGGGCATACCGGGGAGCTGTTTTTT.

This chain connects TRBV6-5 to TRBJ2-2, with 11 bases aligning to TRBD2. CDR1 and CDR2 from the germline V gene are MNHEY and SVGAGI. This CDR3 comprises 17 residues. The V gene end was trimmed by 4 bases and the J gene end by 3 bases; junction bases not matched to a gene: 7. The CDR3 loop is CASSCFPGLADTGELFF. The CDR3 DNA reads as TGTGCCAGCAGTTGCTTTCCGGGACTAGCGGACACCGGGGAGCTGTTTTTT.

This clonotype has just a few counts. V and J are TRBV19 and TRBJ1-3; D is ambiguous. The CDR3 is made up of 14 amino acids. V gave up 7 bases and J gave up 0 bases, with 10 bases separating them. CDR1 and CDR2 from the germline V gene are LNHDA and SQIVND (reference sequence). CDR3 nucleotide sequence: TGTGCCAGTAACGGAGTTTACTCTGGAAACACCATATATTTT. This sequence encodes CASNGVYSGNTIYF.

This clonotype is categorized as medium-sized (0.01 to 0.1%). The chain joins TRBV29-1 to TRBJ2-1; D is undetermined. Germline values: CDR1 SQVTM, CDR2 ANQGSEA. V was cut by 7 bases and J by 2 bases, with 12 bases left in between. The CDR3 extends over 13 amino acids. The CDR3 is CSARPGPYNEQFF. The DNA for the CDR3 is TGCAGCGCCCGCCCGGGCCCCTACAATGAGCAGTTCTTC.

There are a few counts of this clonotype. This chain links TRBV18 with TRBJ1-5; D is unresolved. V shed 3 bases and J shed 3 bases, with 6 bases lying between them. The V gene's germline CDR1 is KGHSH and CDR2 LQKENI. The CDR3 has 13 residues. CDR3 bases: TGTGCCAGCTCACCCCAGGCCAATCAGCCCCAGCATTTT. As protein: CASSPQANQPQHF. Based on the CDR3 plus reference TRBV18 and TRBJ1-5, the full variable domain is NAGVMQNPRHLVRRRGQEARLRCSPMKGHSHVYWYRQLPEEGLKFMVYLQKENIIDESGMPKERFSAEFPKEGPSILRIQQVVRGDSAAYFCASSPQANQPQHFGDGTRLSIL.

This chain uses TRBV11-2 with TRBJ1-5; D gene ambiguous. The ends were cut back, 2 bases at V and 5 bases at J, with 13 bases in the middle. Germline-derived CDR1 and CDR2 are SGHAT and FQNNGV. The CDR3 sequence is 15 residues long. CDR3 sequence reads: CASSLNSGRHQPQHF. CDR3 DNA: TGTGCCAGCAGCTTAAATAGTGGCCGGCATCAGCCCCAGCATTTT.

The chain is built from TRBV27 and TRBJ1-1; 9 bases fit TRBD1. V was clipped by 1 base and J by 4 bases; unmatched bases: 1. This CDR3 has 14 residues. Per the germline V gene, CDR1 is MNHEY and CDR2 is SMNVEV (reference sequence). The CDR3, as DNA: TGTGCCAGCAGTTTATGGGACAGGGCCACTGAAGCTTTCTTT. Its protein is CASSLWDRATEAFF.